One sample yielded the 17 T cell receptor beta chains listed below, sequenced in a study of Tregs in tolerant kidney transplant recipients. Related graft donors supplied nonmyeloablative bone marrow transplants, and mixed chimerism was transient. The table came from immunoSEQ multiplex PCR; TCRdb's copy has only in-frame clones and leaves some out. The sample has approximately 30,000 clones. The specimen was CD4+ T cells from blood (PBMCs), collected 24 months after the transplant. The receptors come from a human patient who received a combined kidney and bone marrow transplant. Some of the T cells might come from the graft donor.

As to this clone: From the germline J gene comes the end of the CDR3, since the read stops 3 residues before it. V is TRBV19 and J is TRBJ1-4; 9 bases agree with TRBD1. Germline V gene lookup returns CDR1 LNHDA and CDR2 SQIVND (reference sequence). The CDR3 is made up of 14 amino acids. J was trimmed by 7 bases and V by 5 bases; bases with no gene match: 5. The CDR3 sequence: CASSPGQGFEKLFF. The sequenced part of the CDR3 DNA is TGTGCCAGTAGTCCGGGACAGGGTTTTGAAAAA.

As concerns this clone: The CDR3 goes on 3 residues after the read ends, and that part is filled in from the germline J gene. The chain links TRBV10-3 to TRBJ2-1, with a tentative D call TRBD1 (5 bases). The CDR3 extends over 12 amino acids. Trimming shortened V by 4 bases and J by 7 bases, and 8 bases separated the two germline ends. Germline CDR1 is ENHRY and CDR2 is SYGVKD. CDR3 region: CAISADSNEQFF. The covered CDR3 bases are TGTGCCATCAGTGCCGACAGTAATGAG.

A word on this clone: With the read ending 3 residues before the CDR3 end, the germline J gene is used to fill in that end. The chain combines TRBV19 with TRBJ2-1; 7 nucleotides agree with TRBD1. V lost 6 bases, J lost 4 bases, and 9 bases stayed unmatched. The length of the CDR3 is 15 residues. The germline V gene encodes CDR1 LNHDA and CDR2 SQIVND (reference sequence). The CDR3 protein is CASSRSGTEYNEQFF. The part of the CDR3 DNA that was read is TGTGCCAGTAGCCGATCCGGGACAGAATACAATGAG. Full variable domain (outside the CDR3, taken from reference TRBV19 and TRBJ2-1): DGGITQSPKYLFRKEGQNVTLSCEQNLNHDAMYWYRQDPGQGLRLIYYSQIVNDFQKGDIAEGYSVSREKKESFPLTVTSAQKNPTAFYLCASSRSGTEYNEQFFGPGTRLTVL.

Turning to this clone: The read finishes 3 residues shy of the CDR3 end, and the germline J gene is used to complete it. The gene calls are TRBV7-3 and TRBJ2-5, with a tentative D call TRBD2 (6 bases). Germline V gene sequence: CDR1 SGHTA, CDR2 FQGTGA. The CDR3 is made up of 16 amino acids. With 1 base removed from V and 5 bases from J, the gap between germline ends came to 17 bases. The CDR3 protein is CASSLIGRTIGETQYF. The DNA read from the CDR3 is TGTGCCAGCAGCTTAATAGGACGGACTATCGGGGAGACC. Full variable domain (rest looked up from reference TRBV7-3 and TRBJ2-5): GAGVSQTPSNKVTEKGKYVELRCDPISGHTALYWYRQSLGQGPEFLIYFQGTGAADDSGLPNDRFFAVRPEGSVSTLKIQRTERGDSAVYLCASSLIGRTIGETQYFGPGTRLLVL.

Turning to this clone: The read ends 3 residues before the CDR3 terminus; that terminus is restored from the germline J gene. V gene TRBV11-2 combines with J gene TRBJ2-7; TRBD2 agrees at 12 bases. The CDR3 extends over 15 amino acids. The germline CDR1 and CDR2 sequences are SGHAT and FQNNGV. V was clipped by 2 bases and J by 2 bases; unmatched bases: 1. CDR3 in amino acids: CASSLLAGGPYEQYF. Incomplete CDR3 DNA: TGTGCCAGCAGCTTACTAGCGGGAGGGCCCTACGAG.

A word on this clone: The sequence runs out 3 residues before the end of the CDR3; the remainder is reconstructed from the germline J gene. The J gene is TRBJ2-5, the V gene TRBV29-1, with TRBD2 matching 12 bases. V shed 4 bases, J shed 0 bases, and the junction held 3 bases outside the gene matches. The germline V gene has CDR1 SQVTM and CDR2 ANQGSEA. The CDR3 sequence is 15 residues long. CDR3 DNA (partial): TGCAGCGTTGGTGGACTAGCGGGGTACCAAGAGACC. Translation gives CSVGGLAGYQET. The CDR3, in full, reads CSVGGLAGYQETQYF. Combining the CDR3 with reference TRBV29-1 and TRBJ2-5 gives the whole variable domain SAVISQKPSRDICQRGTSLTIQCQVDSQVTMMFWYRQQPGQSLTLIATANQGSEATYESGFVIDKFPISRPNLTFSTLTVSNMSPEDSSIYLCSVGGLAGYQETQYFGPGTRLLVL.

Regarding this clone: The read finishes 3 residues shy of the CDR3 end, and the germline J gene is used to complete it. J is TRBJ2-7 and V is TRBV19; 7 nucleotides line up with TRBD2. This CDR3 region has 18 residues. CDR1 is LNHDA and CDR2 is SQIVND in the germline V gene (reference sequence). The V and J ends lost 7 bases and 1 base, in that order; junction bases with no gene match: 19. CDR3 loop: CASTPWPPTSLQSYEQYF. The CDR3 bases that were read are TGTGCCAGTACCCCTTGGCCCCCGACTAGCCTACAATCCTACGAG.

For this clone: The junction and the germline gene differ at one end; a read error may be behind it. Read coverage stops 3 residues before the CDR3 terminus; the germline J gene supplies the remainder. This same CDR3 is encoded by further DNA sequences in the sample. This chain joins TRBV7-2 and TRBJ2-7; 7 bases align to TRBD1. There are 14 residues in the CDR3. From germline, CDR1 is SGHTA and CDR2 FQGNSA. CDR3 amino acids: CASSSRQGPYEQYF. Partial CDR3 DNA: TGCGCCAGCAGCTCTCGACAGGGTCCCTACGAG.

A word on this clone: Sequencing ends 3 residues short of the CDR3 end; the germline J gene provides the rest. The rearrangement links TRBV7-3 to TRBJ1-1, with TRBD1 matching over 7 bases. CDR1 SGHTA and CDR2 FQGTGA come from the germline V gene. With 0 bases clipped from V and 2 bases from J, the junction kept 0 bases outside the gene matches. There are 14 residues in the CDR3. The CDR3 loop reads CASSLTGGNTEAFF. The DNA read from the CDR3 is TGTGCCAGCAGCTTAACAGGGGGCAACACTGAA.

As concerns this clone: The read comes to an end 3 residues before the CDR3 does, leaving the germline J gene to fill in the end. The V and J genes are TRBV19 and TRBJ1-5, with 7 positions matching TRBD1. V shed 3 bases and J 3 bases; nucleotides not matched to a gene: 2. The CDR3 covers 14 residues. Per germline, CDR1 LNHDA and CDR2 SQIVND (reference sequence). The covered CDR3 bases are TGTGCCAGTAGTATGGACAGGACCAATCAGCCC. Its translation: CASSMDRTNQP. The complete CDR3 reads CASSMDRTNQPQHF.

About this clone itself: The read terminates 3 residues before the CDR3 end, so the remaining end is supplied by the germline J gene. V gene TRBV7-9 combines with J gene TRBJ1-5, with TRBD1 as a possible D gene (6 bases). Trimming shortened V by 9 bases and J by 2 bases, and 17 bases separated the two germline ends. The CDR3 spans 15 residues. Per the germline V gene, CDR1 is SEHNR and CDR2 is FQNEAQ (reference sequence). CDR3 DNA (partial): TGTGCCAGTGGGGGAACAGGGACCGGCAATCAGCCC. Amino acids: CASGGTGTGNQP. In full, the CDR3 reads CASGGTGTGNQPQHF.

A note on this clone: The read falls 3 residues short of the CDR3 end, and the missing part is taken from the germline J gene. This chain connects TRBV16 to TRBJ2-5, with TRBD1 matching 12 bases. The CDR3 covers 16 residues. The J segment lost 1 base and the V segment lost 5 bases, leaving 5 bases of the junction unmatched. Germline V gene lookup returns CDR1 KGHSY and CDR2 FQNENV. CDR3 DNA (partial): TGTGCCAGCAGCAGCCGGGACAGGGGGCGCCAAGAGACC. It codes for CASSSRDRGRQET. The entire CDR3 protein reads CASSSRDRGRQETQYF.

As concerns this clone: The CDR3 goes on 3 residues after the read ends, and that part is filled in from the germline J gene. This chain links TRBV19 with TRBJ2-1, with TRBD1 identical over 10 bases. The ends lost 6 bases at V and 6 bases at J; junction bases unmatched: 8. The CDR3 has 15 amino acids. Germline CDR1 LNHDA, CDR2 SQIVND (reference sequence). This CDR3 reads CASRRRGTGVNEQFF. The sequenced part of the CDR3 DNA is TGTGCCAGTAGAAGAAGAGGGACAGGGGTCAATGAG.

About this clone itself: The read stops 3 residues short of the end of the CDR3; the missing end is completed from the germline J gene. The chain joins TRBV20-1 to TRBJ1-1; maybe TRBD1 (5 bases). This CDR3 contains 14 residues. From germline, CDR1 is DFQATT and CDR2 SNEGSKA (reference sequence). Trimming removed 3 bases from V and 4 bases from J, with 15 bases in between. The CDR3 region is CSASPLGQGTEAFF. CDR3 DNA, as far as it was read: TGCAGTGCTAGCCCTCTGGGGCAGGGCACTGAA.

Details on this clone: The read falls 3 residues short of the CDR3 end, and the missing part is taken from the germline J gene. The chain carries TRBV7-1 and TRBJ2-1; 14 bases are shared with TRBD2. TRBV7-1 belongs to the ORF category, with a function that is uncertain. V shed 3 bases and J 0 bases; nucleotides not matched to a gene: 16. The CDR3 extends over 22 amino acids. The covered CDR3 bases are TGTGCCAGCAGCTCCCCAATCAAGACTAGCGGGAGGGCCGACAGCTCCTACAATGAG. Protein: CASSSPIKTSGRADSSYNE. The CDR3 as a whole reads CASSSPIKTSGRADSSYNEQFF.

On this clone: The read stops 3 residues short of the end of the CDR3; the missing end is completed from the germline J gene. The V call is TRBV20-1, the J call TRBJ2-5, with D possibly TRBD1 on 5 matching bases. The CDR3 consists of 12 residues. Trimming removed 3 bases at V and 7 bases at J, with 12 bases between. Germline V CDR1 and CDR2: DFQATT, SNEGSKA (reference sequence). CDR3 loop: CSARQDKGTQYF. The part of the CDR3 DNA that was read is TGCAGTGCTAGGCAGGACAAGGGGACC.

Note on this clone: Sequencing ends 3 residues short of the CDR3 end; the germline J gene provides the rest. The chain links TRBV5-1 to TRBJ2-7; 7 nucleotides align to TRBD2. V gave up 0 bases and J gave up 6 bases; unmatched junction bases: 9. The CDR3 totals 15 residues. Germline CDR1 and CDR2: SGHRS and YFSETQ. Partial CDR3 DNA: TGCGCCAGCAGCTTGGTTAGCGGGCCCTCAGGCGAG. Its protein product is CASSLVSGPSGE. The whole CDR3 is CASSLVSGPSGEQYF.